One and the same sample provided the 25 T cell receptor beta chains below, sequenced in a study of OX40 agonist ivuxolimab in advanced cancers. The data were produced by immunoSEQ multiplex PCR, yet TCRdb's version contains in-frame clones alone and is incomplete. The data hold 80,000 to 90,000 clones, with approximately 79% observed a single time. The sample was CD4+ or CD8+ T cells sorted from blood, taken in a trial of the OX40 agonist ivuxolimab. These receptors originate from an adult with an advanced solid tumor such as melanoma, head and neck, liver or kidney cancer.

The V gene is TRBV19, the J gene TRBJ2-5, with 8 nucleotides matching TRBD1. This CDR3 comprises 14 residues. The V gene's germline CDR1 is LNHDA and CDR2 SQIVND (reference sequence). V lost 5 bases, J lost 5 bases, and 7 bases stayed unmatched. The CDR3 DNA reads TGTGCCAGTAGTGGTAATTACAGGGGGGAGACCCAGTACTTC. Its protein is CASSGNYRGETQYF.

The V call is TRBV30, the J call TRBJ1-2; TRBD1 matches at 9 bases. The CDR3 length is 15 residues. With V trimmed by 0 bases and J by 7 bases, 9 bases remained unmatched. Germline V gene data show CDR1 as GTSNPN and CDR2 as SVGIG (reference sequence). In DNA, the CDR3 is TGTGCCTGGAGTGTACTAAGGACAGGGGAGGGTGGCTACACCTTC. Translated, it gives CAWSVLRTGEGGYTF.

This sequence joins TRBV5-4 and TRBJ2-7; possible D gene TRBD2, 5 bases. V was shortened by 3 bases and J by 3 bases, with 16 bases between the two germline ends. The CDR3 extends over 15 amino acids. The germline V gene encodes CDR1 SGHNT and CDR2 YYREEE (reference sequence). The CDR3 DNA sequence: TGTGCCAGCAGCTCGCCAACTAGAGAACGCTACGAGCAGTACTTC. It yields the protein CASSSPTRERYEQYF.

The rearrangement joins TRBV11-2 to TRBJ1-5; TRBD1 is a possible D gene (5 bases). The CDR3 is 14 amino acids. CDR1 SGHAT and CDR2 FQNNGV come from the germline V gene. The germline V and J ends were trimmed by 6 bases and 6 bases, with 15 bases remaining between them. CDR3 loop: CASSNGGWGQPQHF. CDR3 coding DNA: TGTGCCAGCAGTAACGGGGGTTGGGGTCAGCCCCAGCATTTT.

The gene calls are TRBV10-3 and TRBJ1-5, with D possibly TRBD1 on 5 matching bases. Germline CDR1 is ENHRY and CDR2 is SYGVKD. The CDR3 is 15 amino acids. V was pared by 6 bases and J by 5 bases, with 17 bases between. The CDR3 DNA reads as TGTGCCATCAGCGGTGCGGGACGGGGAGATCAGCCCCAGCATTTT. This sequence encodes CAISGAGRGDQPQHF.

The rearrangement uses TRBV5-5 and TRBJ2-7; D not resolved. Trimming pared 0 bases from V and 6 bases from J, leaving 4 bases between. This CDR3 has 11 amino acids. Germline lookup yields CDR1 SGHKS and CDR2 YYEKEE (reference sequence). This CDR3 is CASSLAGEQYF. The CDR3 DNA is TGTGCCAGCAGCTTGGCGGGCGAGCAGTACTTC.

This chain joins TRBV5-4 and TRBJ2-1; 10 positions match TRBD2. The CDR3 length is 15 residues. Trimming took 2 bases from V and 4 from J; bases not matched to a gene: 3. Germline-derived CDR1 and CDR2 are SGHNT and YYREEE (reference sequence). The CDR3: CASSLRAGGYNEQFF. CDR3 sequence (DNA): TGTGCCAGCAGCTTACGAGCGGGGGGGTACAATGAGCAGTTCTTC.

The chain combines TRBV19 with TRBJ2-7, with 9 nucleotides matching TRBD1. Germline V CDR1 and CDR2: LNHDA, SQIVND (reference sequence). Germline trimming cut 5 bases from V and 5 bases from J; bases unmatched to any gene: 4. The CDR3 has 13 amino acids. The CDR3 here is CASSGGTGNEQYF. Written as DNA, the CDR3 is TGTGCCAGTAGTGGGGGGACAGGGAACGAGCAGTACTTC.

The chain joins TRBV7-2 to TRBJ1-2; D gene ambiguous. The length of the CDR3 is 14 residues. Germline values: CDR1 SGHTA, CDR2 FQGNSA. V was clipped by 0 bases and J by 7 bases, with 12 bases between them. CDR3 DNA sequence: TGTGCCAGCAGCTTAGCCGGTAGGGAGGGTGGCTACACCTTC. Protein: CASSLAGREGGYTF.

The J gene is TRBJ2-3, the V gene TRBV7-3; D is perhaps TRBD1 (5 bases). V shed 1 base and J shed 2 bases, with 19 bases lying between them. In germline, CDR1 is SGHTA, CDR2 FQGTGA. This CDR3 contains 18 residues. CDR3 region: CASSLRAMRPGHTDTQYF. The CDR3 DNA reads TGTGCCAGCAGCTTAAGGGCCATGCGCCCCGGACACACAGATACGCAGTATTTT.

The chain links TRBV18 to TRBJ1-1; no firm D call. The ends were cut back, 4 bases at V and 1 base at J, with 7 bases in the middle. The CDR3 is 13 residues long. Looked up from germline, CDR1 is KGHSH and CDR2 is LQKENI. DNA for the CDR3: TGTGCCAGCTCACGGACGGAGAACACTGAAGCTTTCTTT. Protein: CASSRTENTEAFF.

This clone was detected a few times. The sample contains more than one DNA sequence encoding this CDR3. This chain links TRBV10-3 with TRBJ1-5; D call uncertain. Trimming shortened V by 3 bases and J by 1 base, and 1 base separated the two germline ends. The CDR3 extends over 12 amino acids. CDR1 ENHRY and CDR2 SYGVKD come from the germline V gene. CDR3 loop: CAISDSNQPQHF. The CDR3 DNA is TGTGCCATCAGTGACAGCAATCAGCCCCAGCATTTT.

The rearrangement links TRBV2 to TRBJ2-7; 12 bases map to TRBD2. Germline V gene data show CDR1 as SNHLY and CDR2 as FYNNEI. The length of the CDR3 is 16 residues. With 6 bases clipped from V and 3 bases from J, the junction kept 9 bases outside the gene matches. The CDR3 bases are TGTGCCAGCAGGCCGGGACTAGCGGGCCAAGGCTACGAGCAGTACTTC. Residues: CASRPGLAGQGYEQYF.

The rearrangement uses TRBV6-5 and TRBJ1-1; perhaps TRBD1 as D (6 bases). The CDR3 consists of 13 residues. V lost 6 bases and J lost 3, with 11 bases in between. Germline CDR1 reads MNHEY; CDR2 reads SVGAGI. The CDR3 bases are TGTGCCAGCAGCAGTAACAGGGACACTGAAGCTTTCTTT. It yields the protein CASSSNRDTEAFF.

V usage is TRBV28 and J usage is TRBJ1-6, with D tentatively TRBD1 (6 bases). Trimming stripped 8 bases from V and 3 bases from J, with 14 bases between. CDR1 is MDHEN, CDR2 SYDVKM, per germline. The CDR3 extends over 15 amino acids. This chain's CDR3 is CASWIGGNYNSPLHF. The CDR3 nucleotides read TGTGCCAGCTGGATTGGGGGCAACTATAATTCACCCCTCCACTTT.

This chain uses TRBV18 with TRBJ1-3, with D unresolved. From germline, CDR1 is KGHSH and CDR2 LQKENI. CDR3 length: 12 residues. Trimming took 3 bases from V and 9 from J, leaving 9 bases between them. CDR3 in amino acids: CASSPTVGTIYF. In DNA, the CDR3 is TGTGCCAGCTCACCGACCGTAGGCACCATATATTTT.

The chain is built from TRBV7-2 and TRBJ2-3; 8 bases match TRBD1. This CDR3 region has 15 residues. J gave up 1 base and V 5 bases, and 5 bases lay outside the gene matches. CDR1 and CDR2 (germline): SGHTA, FQGNSA. For the CDR3, the DNA is TGTGCCAGCAGCCGGACAGGGATTGGCACAGATACGCAGTATTTT. Protein product: CASSRTGIGTDTQYF. Supplemented by reference TRBV7-2 and TRBJ2-3, the full variable domain reads GAGVSQSPSNKVTEKGKDVELRCDPISGHTALYWYRQSLGQGLEFLIYFQGNSAPDKSGLPSDRFSAERTGGSVSTLTIQRTQQEDSAVYLCASSRTGIGTDTQYFGPGTRLTVL.

The chain couples TRBV9 to TRBJ2-1; D might be TRBD1 or TRBD2, each matching 6 bases. The germline CDR1 and CDR2 sequences are SGDLS and YYNGEE. V lost 4 bases and J lost 6, with 20 bases in between. The CDR3 is made up of 16 amino acids. The CDR3 protein is CASSREWGVQGNEQFF. CDR3 bases: TGTGCCAGCAGCCGGGAATGGGGGGTACAGGGCAATGAGCAGTTCTTC.

The V gene is TRBV4-1, the J gene TRBJ1-6, with D hard to call. CDR1 is MGHRA, CDR2 YSYEKL, per germline. The ends were cut back, 4 bases at V and 7 bases at J, with 17 bases in the middle. The CDR3 has 16 residues. Written as DNA, the CDR3 is TGCGCCAGCAGCCCTCGGTGGGAAGTTGGAAATTCACCCCTCCACTTT. It yields the protein CASSPRWEVGNSPLHF.

This clone was recorded only once. The V and J genes are TRBV7-2 and TRBJ1-6; D gene unclear. Trimming stripped 5 bases from V and 9 bases from J, with 8 bases between. Germline V gene sequence: CDR1 SGHTA, CDR2 FQGNSA. The CDR3 runs 12 residues. Here the CDR3 DNA reads TGTGCCAGCAGCCCGGGCGTTTCACCCCTCCACTTT. This encodes CASSPGVSPLHF. The variable domain in full, completed from reference TRBV7-2 and TRBJ1-6, reads GAGVSQSPSNKVTEKGKDVELRCDPISGHTALYWYRQSLGQGLEFLIYFQGNSAPDKSGLPSDRFSAERTGGSVSTLTIQRTQQEDSAVYLCASSPGVSPLHFGNGTRLTVT.

The V call is TRBV6-5, the J call TRBJ1-1, with 7 bases lining up with TRBD1. The CDR3 loop spans 14 amino acids. Germline trimming cut 6 bases from V and 2 bases from J; bases unmatched to any gene: 6. Looked up from germline, CDR1 is MNHEY and CDR2 is SVGAGI. The CDR3, as DNA: TGTGCCAGCAGACGAGGGACAGTCAACACTGAAGCTTTCTTT. Translated, it gives CASRRGTVNTEAFF.

This chain links TRBV7-9 with TRBJ1-2; weak D call: TRBD1 (5 bases). This CDR3 contains 13 residues. The germline CDR1 and CDR2 sequences are SEHNR and FQNEAQ (reference sequence). Deletions cut 5 bases from V and 6 bases from J, with 13 bases between. The CDR3 spells CASSPPGTDGYTF. The CDR3 DNA is TGTGCCAGCAGCCCTCCTGGGACTGATGGCTACACCTTC.

V and J are TRBV5-1 and TRBJ2-3; 10 bases fit TRBD1. The germline V gene has CDR1 SGHRS and CDR2 YFSETQ. The ends lost 3 bases at V and 1 base at J; junction bases unmatched: 5. CDR3 length: 16 residues. The CDR3 sequence: CASSSPGTGGTDTQYF. Here the CDR3 DNA reads TGCGCCAGCAGCTCGCCCGGGACAGGGGGCACAGATACGCAGTATTTT.

This clone appeared a single time. This chain connects TRBV19 to TRBJ2-7; 9 bases match TRBD1. V shed 7 bases, J shed 6 bases, and the junction held 10 bases outside the gene matches. The CDR3 extends over 14 amino acids. Germline CDR1 reads LNHDA; CDR2 reads SQIVND (reference sequence). CDR3 loop: CASTPGQGSREQYF. CDR3 nucleotide sequence: TGTGCCAGTACCCCGGGACAGGGTTCACGCGAGCAGTACTTC.

The chain has TRBV10-3 and TRBJ1-2; the D is unclear. The CDR3 spans 13 residues. V dropped 7 bases and J dropped 2 bases, with 11 bases sitting between them. CDR1 ENHRY and CDR2 SYGVKD come from the germline V gene. The DNA for the CDR3 is TGTGCCATCACTGGGGTTACAAACTATGGCTACACCTTC. It encodes CAITGVTNYGYTF.